The TCR beta chain under discussion was sequenced for a study of CD8+ T cells in alopecia areata. Reverse transcribed after extraction, RNA yielded cDNA as the sequencing template. TCRdb's table, derived via immunoSEQ multiplex PCR, lists solely in-frame clones and lacks some. The repertoire holds 180,000 or so clones, with approximately 49% as singletons. CDR1 is SEHNR, CDR2 FQNEAQ, per germline (reference sequence). The V gene lost 8 bases and the J gene lost 4 bases, with 15 bases spanning the gap. The CDR3 is 13 residues long. Treatment given: oral pan-JAK inhibitor, 5-10 mg twice daily. PBMC-derived CD4+ and CD8+ T cells were sorted.

The receptor's source is a human donor with alopecia areata. The V and J genes are TRBV7-9 and TRBJ2-7; TRBD1 might be the D (7 bases). The starting material was CD8+ T cells sorted from blood, obtained around week 54, from a patient treated with tofacitinib. CDR3 in DNA: TGTGCCAGCTATCCCCCAGGGGGGTACGAGCAGTACTTC. It encodes CASYPPGGYEQYF.